Included here is one T cell receptor (beta chain) sequence, with context. At least ten counts were recorded for this clone. Its antigen is not yet known. No much larger clone is present one base from it, and per-base qualities are unavailable. The data are from a study of shared clonotypes between healthy human individuals (dated by TCRdb to between 2020 and 2021). Concerning the study at large: The cohort comprised two women and a few men aged 18 to 49 years. Each donor's leukapheresis produced roughly between roughly 0.85 and 10 billion PBMCs. Blood TCR repertoires of four to six healthy adults were deeply sequenced to estimate repertoire size and the extent of clonotype sharing between individuals. Libraries were prepared and TCR repertoires were sequenced by different laboratories using diverse techniques, in order to increase sequencing depth and limit assay-specific biases. For each donor, CD4 naive and CD4 memory were each given three plates, CD8 naive was given two plates, and CD8 memory was given one plate.

What the work shows at the level of the full study, not this receptor alone: Pairwise subsampling indicated that sequencing depth was expected to affect the degree of clonotype sharing among donors. Higher generation probabilities were observed for clonotypes shared by all four sorted-subset donors than for non-shared clonotypes. The small number of donors limited the genetic and exposure-history diversity represented. Sampling was restricted to blood, and TCR repertoires in tissues likely differ from the TCR repertoires found in blood. About 5% of naive CD4, 3% to 4% of naive CD8, roughly 2.4% of memory CD4, and over 0.35% of memory CD8 clonotypes were shared across a few donors. Naive subsets generally had larger estimated clonotype richness than memory subsets did. Rarefaction of sorted-subset datasets indicated incomplete sequencing despite the large sequencing depth.

Its CDR3 holds 14 amino acids, cysteine through phenylalanine. Of all the DNA, just the CDR3 is kept, 42 bases in frame from base 1. Healthy HIV-negative adults with no recently reported acute infections or vaccinations were included as donors. Only Caucasian adults living in Nashville, Tennessee, USA were represented among the donors. Magnetic negative selection was used to enrich CD4+ T cells, after which naive cells were positively selected on CD45RA and the negative fraction became the memory subset. Blood was obtained by leukapheresis, after which PBMCs were separated by Ficoll-Histopaque density gradient centrifugation and cryopreserved in liquid nitrogen vapor phase. Purity and quantity of every magnetically sorted T cell population were checked by analytical flow cytometry. Genomic DNA was isolated from every sorted fraction and measured by UV absorbance on a Nanodrop 2000c. TCR CDR3 regions were amplified from genomic DNA by multiplex PCR using the deep immunoSEQ assay. Extracted genomic DNA from each cell subset was distributed evenly across all wells of several immunoSEQ 96-well plates, and each plate was treated as a replicate. Each replicate PCR for sorted subsets received around 200 ng genomic DNA, equal to about 30,000 T cell genomes. The purified libraries were quantified using a Qubit 3.0 fluorometer, sized with a Bioanalyzer 2100, and then quantified again using the KAPA Library Quantification kit. Every immunoSEQ 96-well plate was sequenced on a separate single-read 150-cycle Illumina NextSeq 550 flow cell. Under the source paper's analysis protocol: The immunoSEQ output contained only junctional sequences without quality scores, so filtering could not match that applied to full-length reads. To assign V/J genes and CDR3, sequences were annotated using PyIR, a Python wrapper for IgBLAST v1.9, with IMGT germline references. Any read was removed if the V/J assignment was weak (E-value above 1e-6), the CDR3 was missing, or the read contained stop codons, out-of-frame junctions, or ambiguous translated residues. V3J clonotypes were defined by identical inferred V gene, J gene, and CDR3 amino acid sequence. Percentage overlap between repertoires was calculated by dividing the number of shared unique clonotypes by the size of the smaller repertoire. Richness of each repertoire was evaluated using RTK rarefaction, the Chao1 estimator, and Recon v2.1 estimates of unobserved clonotypes. Generation probabilities were computed with OLGA for all TCRbeta clonotypes obtained by the gDNA method from a few donors. In its TCRdb copy, this immuneACCESS table keeps in-frame sequences only and misses some clones. Where compared with another copy, unresolved V genes explain less than half of these, and the others have no known cause. Clone size and the V and J calls come from that table; the DNA yielded D and trimming. The sample table shows 300,000 to 400,000 clones, and 73% are seen once. The top ten constitute 10% of the sample.

This TCR came from a man aged 30 to 39 in good health. The rearranged chain carries TRBV12-1 and TRBJ1-5; TRBD1, the D gene given by the table, was not confirmed from the DNA. TRBV12-1 constitutes a pseudogene. The sample was memory CD4+ T cells sorted from blood. The cell subset or site tag for this specimen amounts to: CD45RA-negative fraction. CDR3 reads: CASSFDRSNQPQHF. The bases read TGTGCCAGCAGCTTTGACAGGTCCAATCAGCCCCAGCATTTT.